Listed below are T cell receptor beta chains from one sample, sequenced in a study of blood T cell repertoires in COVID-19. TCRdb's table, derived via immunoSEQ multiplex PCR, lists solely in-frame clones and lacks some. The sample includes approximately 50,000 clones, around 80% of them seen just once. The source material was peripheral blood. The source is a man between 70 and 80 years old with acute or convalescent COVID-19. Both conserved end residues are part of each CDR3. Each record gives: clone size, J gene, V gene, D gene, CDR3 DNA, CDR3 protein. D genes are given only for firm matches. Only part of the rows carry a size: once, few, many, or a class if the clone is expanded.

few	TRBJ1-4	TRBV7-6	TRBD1	TGTGCCAGCAGCTCGCCGAGGGGACAGGGGCATGAAAAACTGTTTTTT	CASSSPRGQGHEKLFF
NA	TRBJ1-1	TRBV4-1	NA	TGCGCCAGCAGCCAAGATCTAAGCCGGGACACTGAAGCTTTCTTT	CASSQDLSRDTEAFF
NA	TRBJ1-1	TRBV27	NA	TGTGCCAGCACCACCACCCCCGGGACTGAAGCTTTCTTT	CASTTTPGTEAFF
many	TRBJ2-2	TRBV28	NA	TGTGCCAGCAGTTTGGGCAGTTCGACGACCGGGGAGCTGTTTTTT	CASSLGSSTTGELFF
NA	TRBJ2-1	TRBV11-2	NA	TGTGCCAGCAGCTTACGGTTAACTAATGAGCAGTTCTTC	CASSLRLTNEQFF
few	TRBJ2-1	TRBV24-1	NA	TGTGCCACCAGCTTCCGGGACAAAACGTTCTTC	CATSFRDKTFF
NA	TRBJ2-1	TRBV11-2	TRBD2	TGTGCCAGCAGCATTAGCGGGAGGGCGGTCTACAATGAGCAGTTCTTC	CASSISGRAVYNEQFF
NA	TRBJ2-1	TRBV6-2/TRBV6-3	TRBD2	TGTGCCAGCAGTAACCCTAGCGGGAGGGCCGCTGAGCAGTTCTTC	CASSNPSGRAAEQFF
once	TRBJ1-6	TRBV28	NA	TGTGCCAGCAGACCGGGACTCCTTAATTCACCCCTCCACTTT	CASRPGLLNSPLHF
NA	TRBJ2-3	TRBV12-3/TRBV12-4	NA	TGTGCCAGCAGGCTCGGGGGCACAGATACGCAGTATTTT	CASRLGGTDTQYF
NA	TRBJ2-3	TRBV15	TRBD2	TGTGCCACCAGCAGGCGATTGACGGGGGGATCAGATACGCAGTATTTT	CATSRRLTGGSDTQYF
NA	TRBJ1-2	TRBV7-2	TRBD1	TGTGCCAGCAGCTTGGGGGACAGGGCGGGCGGCTACACCTTC	CASSLGDRAGGYTF
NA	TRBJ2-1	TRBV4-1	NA	TGCGCCAGCAGCCAAGACAGTTACAATGAGCAGTTCTTC	CASSQDSYNEQFF
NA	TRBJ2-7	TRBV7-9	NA	TGTGCCAGCAGCTTAGCGGTTTTAGGGGCGACGGCCGAGCAGTACTTC	CASSLAVLGATAEQYF
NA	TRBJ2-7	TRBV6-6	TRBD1	TGTGCCAGCTCTACGACAGGGCCCTACGAGCAGTACTTC	CASSTTGPYEQYF
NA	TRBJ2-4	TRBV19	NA	TGTGCCAGTAGCCAAGGAGGAGTGATACGATCCAAAAACATTCAGTACTTC	CASSQGGVIRSKNIQYF
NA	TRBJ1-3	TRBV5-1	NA	TGCGCCACCCGGGACACCGAAAGAAACACCATATATTTT	CATRDTERNTIYF